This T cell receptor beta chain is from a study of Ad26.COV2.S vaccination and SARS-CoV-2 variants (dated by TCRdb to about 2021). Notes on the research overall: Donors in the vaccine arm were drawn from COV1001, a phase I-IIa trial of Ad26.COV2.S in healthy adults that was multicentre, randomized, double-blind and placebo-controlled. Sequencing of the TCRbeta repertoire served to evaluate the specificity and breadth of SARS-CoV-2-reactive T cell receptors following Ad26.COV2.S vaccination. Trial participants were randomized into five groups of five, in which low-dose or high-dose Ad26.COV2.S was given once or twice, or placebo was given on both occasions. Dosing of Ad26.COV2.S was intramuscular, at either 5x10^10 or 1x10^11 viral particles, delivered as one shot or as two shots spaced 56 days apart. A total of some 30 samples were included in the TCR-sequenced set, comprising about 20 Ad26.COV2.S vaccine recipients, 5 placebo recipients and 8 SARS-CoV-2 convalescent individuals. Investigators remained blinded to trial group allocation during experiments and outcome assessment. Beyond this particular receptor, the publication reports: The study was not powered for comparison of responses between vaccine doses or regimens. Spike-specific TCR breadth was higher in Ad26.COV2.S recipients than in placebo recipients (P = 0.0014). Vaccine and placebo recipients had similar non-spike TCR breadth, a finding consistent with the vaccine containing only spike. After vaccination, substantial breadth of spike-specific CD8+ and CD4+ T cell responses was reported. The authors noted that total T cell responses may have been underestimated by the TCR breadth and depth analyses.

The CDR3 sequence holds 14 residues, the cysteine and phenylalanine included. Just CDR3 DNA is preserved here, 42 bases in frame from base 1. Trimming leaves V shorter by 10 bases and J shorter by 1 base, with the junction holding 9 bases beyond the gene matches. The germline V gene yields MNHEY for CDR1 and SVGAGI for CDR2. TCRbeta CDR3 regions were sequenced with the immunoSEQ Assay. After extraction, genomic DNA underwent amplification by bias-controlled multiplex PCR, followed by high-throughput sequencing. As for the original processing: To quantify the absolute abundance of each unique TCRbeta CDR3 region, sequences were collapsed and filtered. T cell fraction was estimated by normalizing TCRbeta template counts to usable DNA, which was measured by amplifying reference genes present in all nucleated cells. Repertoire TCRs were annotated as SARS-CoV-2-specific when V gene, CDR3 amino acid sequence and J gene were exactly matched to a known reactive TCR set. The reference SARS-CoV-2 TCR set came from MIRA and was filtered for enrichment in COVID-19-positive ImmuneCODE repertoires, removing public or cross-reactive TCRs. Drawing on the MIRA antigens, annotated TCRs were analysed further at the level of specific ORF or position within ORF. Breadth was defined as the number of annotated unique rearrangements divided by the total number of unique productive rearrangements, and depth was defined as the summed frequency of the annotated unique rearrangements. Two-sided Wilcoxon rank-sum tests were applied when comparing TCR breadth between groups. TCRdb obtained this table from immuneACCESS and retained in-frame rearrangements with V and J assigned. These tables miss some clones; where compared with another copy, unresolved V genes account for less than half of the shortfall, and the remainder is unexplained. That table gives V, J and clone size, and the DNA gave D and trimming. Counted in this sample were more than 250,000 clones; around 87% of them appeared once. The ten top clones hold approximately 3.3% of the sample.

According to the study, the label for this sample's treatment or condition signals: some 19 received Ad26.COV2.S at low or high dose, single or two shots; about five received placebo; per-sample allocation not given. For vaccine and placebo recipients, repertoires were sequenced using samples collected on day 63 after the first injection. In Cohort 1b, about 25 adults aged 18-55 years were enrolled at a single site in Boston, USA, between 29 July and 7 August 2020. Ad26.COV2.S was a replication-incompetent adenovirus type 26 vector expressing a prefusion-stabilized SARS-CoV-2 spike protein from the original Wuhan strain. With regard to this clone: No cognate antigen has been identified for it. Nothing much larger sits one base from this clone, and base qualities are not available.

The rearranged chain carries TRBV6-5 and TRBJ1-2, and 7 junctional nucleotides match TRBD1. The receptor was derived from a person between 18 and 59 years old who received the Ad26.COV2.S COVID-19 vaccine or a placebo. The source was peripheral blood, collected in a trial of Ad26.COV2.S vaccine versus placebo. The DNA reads TGTGCCACCAGGGGGGACCTACATAACTATGGCTACACCTTC. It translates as CATRGDLHNYGYTF.